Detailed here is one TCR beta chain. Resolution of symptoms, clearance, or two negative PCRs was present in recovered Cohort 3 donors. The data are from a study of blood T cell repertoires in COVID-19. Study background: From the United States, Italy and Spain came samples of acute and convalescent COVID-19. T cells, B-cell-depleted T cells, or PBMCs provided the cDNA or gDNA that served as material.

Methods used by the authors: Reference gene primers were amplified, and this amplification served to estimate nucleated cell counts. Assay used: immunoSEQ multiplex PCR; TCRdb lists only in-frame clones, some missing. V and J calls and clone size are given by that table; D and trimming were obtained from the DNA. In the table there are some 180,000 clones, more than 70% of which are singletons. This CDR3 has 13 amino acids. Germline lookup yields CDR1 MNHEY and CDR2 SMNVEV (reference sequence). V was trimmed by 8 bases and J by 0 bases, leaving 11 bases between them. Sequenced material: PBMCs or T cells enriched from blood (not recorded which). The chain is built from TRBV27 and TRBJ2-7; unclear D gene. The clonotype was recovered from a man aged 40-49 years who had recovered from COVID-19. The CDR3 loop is CASSQTLSYEQYF. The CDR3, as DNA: TGTGCCAGCTCTCAGACACTCTCCTACGAGCAGTACTTC.